The T cell receptor (beta chain) described here comes from a study of blood T cells in healthy people across ages (dated by TCRdb to between 2014 and 2017). At the level of the whole study: In model experiments, template switching captured roughly one uniquely barcoded TCR beta cDNA molecule for every two T cells. Age-related changes in TCR beta repertoire diversity were measured in the study by deep sequencing normalized with unique cDNA molecular identifiers. To avoid experimental bias, donors of different ages were distributed randomly across sequencing lanes. Four age groups were formed from the donors: young (average approximately 15 years), middle-aged (around 39), aged (about 62) and long-lived (approximately 80). Using the same blood draw, the study looked at two additional independent replicas of 1 million unique cDNA reads for two donors, one aged 18 to 30 and the other aged 80 or older. Broader findings and caveats from the paper: Compared with the aged group, the long-lived group had more naive CD4+ T cells, fewer expanded clones and increased TCR diversity, a pattern suggesting age selection. The percentage of naive T cells measured by flow cytometry correlated strongly with observed TCR beta diversity. Because donor CMV infection status was unknown, age-related changes in expanded clonotypes were potentially confounded. As age increased, observed TCR beta diversity per million T cells dropped in a roughly linear way, and a significant reduction was already evident by age about 36. Bulk unsorted PBMC profiling prevented conclusive comparison of naive and antigen-experienced compartments. Total diversity estimates from one million sequenced T cells were considered lower bounds and underestimates.

Library prep was done by 5' RACE. The run used an Illumina HiSeq 2500. A second PCR of roughly 7 to 12 cycles was run with a J-beta primer mix and a sample-barcoded 5' primer. A unique molecular identifier was introduced onto each TCR beta cDNA molecule by a template-switch 5' adaptor carrying 12 random nucleotides. Each sample yielded at least 2.5 million CDR3-containing paired-end reads. All of the RNA was converted into first-strand cDNA using the Mint cDNA synthesis kit, with a TRBC-specific oligonucleotide serving as the primer. Following uracil-DNA glycosylase treatment, a first 18-cycle PCR with universal primers M1SS and BC2_uni_R was performed on all cDNA. Per the authors' processing: Each sample was normalized by randomly selecting 1 million high-quality reads, each carrying a distinct molecular identifier. Reads with shared molecular identifiers were discarded instead of being binned into consensus sequences. MiTCR, set to a Q25 quality threshold and the strictest error-elimination algorithm, was used for CDR3 identification, clonotype clustering and error correction. A nonparametric unseen species model with Euler transformation was used to estimate a lower bound on total TCR beta diversity. TCRdb cleaned the public reads at Q25 with fastp, built clones with MiXCR and kept in-frame beta chains. Each record represents a unique CDR3 protein, reported with the most common genes and DNA among its rows. TCRdb's processing, not the authors' own work, is the source of the V and J calls. The sample table lists some 1.4 million distinct CDR3 sequences, 42% of them with a count of one. The ten biggest clones cover 7% to 9% of the sample.

Donors were about 36 systemically healthy Caucasian individuals from Russia aged roughly 6 to 90 years. About 9.6 milliliters of peripheral blood were collected from each donor into EDTA-treated Vacutainer tubes. Ficoll-Paque density-gradient centrifugation was used to isolate PBMCs, with at least 7 million per sample. Total RNA was extracted from PBMCs with Trizol reagent, with at least 6 micrograms obtained per sample. The percentages of naive CD45RAhigh/CD27high T cells were determined by flow cytometry on a PBMC aliquot from every donor. Measured from the cysteine to the phenylalanine, the CDR3 is 16 residues long. The CDR3 DNA has 48 bases and is translated from base 1. V was cut back by 6 bases and J by 0 bases, leaving a gap of 17 bases between them. Reading the germline V gene (reference sequence) gives CDR1 MNHNY and CDR2 SVGAGI. As to this clonotype: The target of this receptor is not known. Base-call qualities are not available, and no considerably larger clone is one nucleotide away.

Source material: blood. The chain couples TRBV6-6 to TRBJ1-1; the D segment could be TRBD1, given 6 matching bases. This sequence was found in a woman between 18 and 30 years old in good health. CDR3 protein: CASSLSGTFMNTEAFF. DNA sequence: TGTGCCAGCAGCCTATCCGGGACATTCATGAACACTGAAGCTTTCTTT.